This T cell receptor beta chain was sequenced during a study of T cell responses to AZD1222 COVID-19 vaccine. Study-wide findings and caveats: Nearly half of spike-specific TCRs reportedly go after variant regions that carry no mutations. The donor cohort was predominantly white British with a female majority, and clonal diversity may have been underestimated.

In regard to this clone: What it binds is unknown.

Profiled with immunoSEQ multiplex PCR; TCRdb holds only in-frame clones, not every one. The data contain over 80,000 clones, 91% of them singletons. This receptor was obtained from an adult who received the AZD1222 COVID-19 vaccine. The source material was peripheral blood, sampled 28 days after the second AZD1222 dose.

The CDR3 region has the DNA TGTGCCAGCAGTTTACCCGGACTAGGGAAGAGGGCTTTCTTT. Encoded protein: CASSLPGLGKRAFF. The chain links TRBV28 to TRBJ1-1; D remains unclear. V lost 2 bases to trimming and J lost 11 bases, with 18 bases between them. Germline V gene data show CDR1 as MDHEN and CDR2 as SYDVKM. The CDR3 is 14 amino acids.